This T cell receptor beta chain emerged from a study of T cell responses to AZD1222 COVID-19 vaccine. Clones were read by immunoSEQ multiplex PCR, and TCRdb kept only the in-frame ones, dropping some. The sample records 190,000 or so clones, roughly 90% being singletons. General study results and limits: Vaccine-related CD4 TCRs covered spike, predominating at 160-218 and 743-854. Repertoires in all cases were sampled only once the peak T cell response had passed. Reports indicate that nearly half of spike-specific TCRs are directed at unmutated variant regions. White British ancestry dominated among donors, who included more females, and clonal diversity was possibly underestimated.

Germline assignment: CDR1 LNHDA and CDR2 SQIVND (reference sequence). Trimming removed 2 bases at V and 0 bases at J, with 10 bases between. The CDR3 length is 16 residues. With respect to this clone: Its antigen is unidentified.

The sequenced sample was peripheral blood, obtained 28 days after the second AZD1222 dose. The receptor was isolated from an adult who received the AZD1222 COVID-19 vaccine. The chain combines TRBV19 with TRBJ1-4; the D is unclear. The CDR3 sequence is CASSIPRGSTNEKLFF. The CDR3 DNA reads TGTGCCAGTAGTATACCTCGGGGTTCAACTAATGAAAAACTGTTTTTT.